The text below deals with one TCR beta chain. The method was immunoSEQ multiplex PCR; TCRdb's version includes in-frame clones alone and lacks a portion of them. This sample has 40,000 to 50,000 clones, with 75% to 85% found just once. The V end lost 5 bases, the J end lost 4 bases, and 4 bases lay between the germline ends. The germline CDR1 and CDR2 sequences are SGHTS and YDEGEE. This CDR3 is built from 10 residues. Single viable CD3+CD4+CD8-CD45RO+ cells were sorted as the memory CD4+ T cells. This sample is drawn from a study of memory CD4+ T cells and cytomegalovirus serostatus. Sequences were obtained from memory CD4+ T cells from blood. The sequence was collected from an adult in good health and CMV-seronegative. The chain combines TRBV5-8 with TRBJ2-7, with D unclear. CDR3: CASSFYEQYF. In nucleotides, the CDR3 is TGTGCCAGCAGTTTTTACGAGCAGTACTTC.